These 13 T cell receptor beta chains came from one sample sequenced in a study of T cells in Graves' hyperthyroidism and ophthalmopathy. TCR beta CDR3 regions were amplified from RNA transcripts. The HTBI set primed first-round TCR CDR3 RT-PCR. TCRdb itself ran the multiplex PCR reads through MiXCR, one entry per CDR3 protein. The sample lists 460,000 or so distinct CDR3 sequences, about 15% seen once, with roughly 17% in the top ten. Sequenced sample: blood. The receptors originated from a woman between 18 and 29 years old with Graves' hyperthyroidism.

In this sample, this clonotype turned up many times. This chain connects TRBV28 to TRBJ2-3; the match to TRBD2 covers 12 bases. Germline V gene lookup returns CDR1 MDHEN and CDR2 SYDVKM. CDR3 size: 15 residues. Trimming cost V 3 bases and J 5 bases; bases outside gene matches: 3. The CDR3 DNA reads TGTGCCAGCAGTTTCGCGACTAGCGGGAGAGATACGCAGTATTTT. Translation: CASSFATSGRDTQYF.

This clonotype was detected many times. This chain uses TRBV5-6 with TRBJ2-7; D is perhaps TRBD1 (6 bases). V was shortened by 1 base and J by 6 bases, with 11 bases between the two germline ends. There are 13 residues in the CDR3. Germline lookup yields CDR1 SGHDT and CDR2 YYEEEE. Here the CDR3 reads CASSLTGLGEQYV. The CDR3 DNA is TGTGCCAGCAGCTTGACAGGGCTGGGCGAGCAGTACGTC.

This clonotype was found many times. V is TRBV3-1 and J is TRBJ1-1, with D perhaps TRBD1 (6 bases). This CDR3 region has 13 residues. Trimming pared 4 bases from V and 4 bases from J, leaving 10 bases between. Germline CDR1 and CDR2: LGHDT and YNNKEL (reference sequence). CDR3 sequence reads: CASSPHRATEAFF. The CDR3 DNA sequence: TGTGCCAGCAGCCCACACAGGGCCACTGAAGCTTTCTTT.

The table lists this clonotype with many counts. The chain couples TRBV2 to TRBJ2-3; D is perhaps TRBD1 (5 bases). Germline lookup yields CDR1 SNHLY and CDR2 FYNNEI. The CDR3 length is 12 residues. Trimming cost V 5 bases and J 4 bases, with 7 bases left between them. The CDR3 bases are TGTGCCAGCAGTCCGACAGCAGATACGCAGTATTTT. This codes for CASSPTADTQYF.

This clonotype showed up many times. The chain employs TRBV6-1 and TRBJ2-7, with 11 bases lining up with TRBD2. Trimming cost V 3 bases and J 7 bases; bases outside gene matches: 5. Germline assignment: CDR1 MNHNS and CDR2 SASEGT. The CDR3 loop spans 14 amino acids. Here the CDR3 reads CASSDPTSGKEQYF. CDR3 in DNA: TGTGCCAGCAGTGACCCGACTAGCGGGAAGGAGCAGTACTTC.

This clonotype was found many times. V usage is TRBV6-1 and J usage is TRBJ2-7; D ambiguous. The V end lost 3 bases, the J end lost 2 bases, and 8 bases lay between the germline ends. Per germline, CDR1 MNHNS and CDR2 SASEGT. This CDR3 spans 13 amino acids. The CDR3 region is CASSDQTPYEQYV. As DNA, the CDR3 is TGTGCCAGCAGTGACCAGACCCCCTACGAGCAGTACGTC.

This clonotype was picked up a small number of times. The chain is built from TRBV4-1 and TRBJ2-5; D is uncertain. Between the trimmed V and J ends, which lost 2 bases and 4 bases, there was a span of 11 bases. The length of the CDR3 is 14 residues. Germline-derived CDR1 and CDR2 are MGHRA and YSYEKL. The CDR3 DNA is TGCGCCAGCAGCCAATCCTCGGTAGGAGAGACCCAGTACTTC. Residues: CASSQSSVGETQYF.

V usage is TRBV11-2 and J usage is TRBJ2-7, with D possibly being TRBD2 (5 bases). Deletions cut 1 base from V and 5 bases from J, with 12 bases between. CDR1 is SGHAT and CDR2 is FQNNGV in the germline V gene. The CDR3 totals 14 residues. DNA of the CDR3: TGTGCCAGCAGCTTAGGGAGGTTCTCTGACGAGCAGTACTTC. Amino acid sequence: CASSLGRFSDEQYF.

This clonotype has a count of ten or more. The V and J genes are TRBV24-1 and TRBJ2-5; 12 bases map to TRBD2. From germline, CDR1 is KGHDR and CDR2 SFDVKD. CDR3 length: 16 residues. V lost 3 bases, J lost 2 bases, and 3 bases stayed unmatched. In DNA form, the CDR3 reads TGTGCCACCAGTGATCGAGGGACTAGCGGGCAAGAGACCCAGTACTTC. Protein sequence: CATSDRGTSGQETQYF.

Ten or more counts support this clonotype. The gene calls are TRBV18 and TRBJ1-4; TRBD1 might be the D (6 bases). The germline V gene has CDR1 KGHSH and CDR2 LQKENI. CDR3 length equals 16 residues. V was trimmed by 3 bases and J by 0 bases, leaving 11 bases between them. The CDR3 bases are TGTGCCAGCTCACCGGGGACACCAGCAACTAATGAAAAACTGTTTTTT. Translating it yields CASSPGTPATNEKLFF.

This clonotype was counted at least ten times. V is TRBV20-1 and J is TRBJ2-7, with 8 bases matching TRBD2. The junction had 12 bases not matched to a gene; V was cut back by 6 bases and J by 2 bases. CDR1 and CDR2 (germline): DFQATT, SNEGSKA (reference sequence). The CDR3 is 15 amino acids. The CDR3 DNA reads TGCAGTGCCCCAAGGGCAGGACTAGCCACCTACGAGCAGTACTTC. Its translation is CSAPRAGLATYEQYF.

This clonotype was recorded many times. This chain links TRBV5-1 with TRBJ1-5, with 7 positions matching TRBD1. Germline V lookup: CDR1 SGHRS, CDR2 YFSETQ. The ends lost 4 bases at V and 4 bases at J; junction bases unmatched: 8. This CDR3 comprises 15 residues. CDR3 residues: CASSKDSGGNQPQHF. Written as DNA, the CDR3 is TGCGCCAGCAGCAAAGACTCAGGGGGTAATCAGCCCCAGCATTTT.

Ten or more counts support this clonotype. This sequence joins TRBV19 and TRBJ2-3, with D possibly TRBD2 on 6 matching bases. V lost 3 bases, J lost 5 bases, and 18 bases lay in between. Germline V lookup: CDR1 LNHDA, CDR2 SQIVND (reference sequence). The CDR3 length is 16 residues. CDR3 protein: CASSMSQRALRDTQYF. The CDR3 DNA sequence: TGTGCCAGTAGTATGAGCCAGCGGGCCCTAAGAGATACGCAGTATTTT. The full variable domain, in which reference TRBV19 and TRBJ2-3 provide the parts outside the CDR3, is DGGITQSPKYLFRKEGQNVTLSCEQNLNHDAMYWYRQDPGQGLRLIYYSQIVNDFQKGDIAEGYSVSREKKESFPLTVTSAQKNPTAFYLCASSMSQRALRDTQYFGPGTRLTVL.